This T cell receptor beta chain was observed in a study of shared clonotypes between healthy human individuals. Study overall: Used for every donor were three CD4 naive, three CD4 memory, two CD8 naive and one CD8 memory plate. Study-wide results and caveats: Memory subsets generally showed lower estimated richness than naive subsets. Four donors had about 5% of their naive CD4 clonotypes in common.

About this clone: The antigen is undetermined.

It was at deep level that the assay was run. The method was immunoSEQ multiplex PCR; TCRdb's version includes in-frame clones alone and lacks a portion of them. The sample shows about 2 million clones, about 95% of them seen only once. Germline V gene sequence: CDR1 MNHNY, CDR2 SVGAGI (reference sequence). The CDR3 spans 14 residues. Trimming cost V 6 bases and J 2 bases; bases outside gene matches: 7. Naive-designated CD8 cells lacked CD45RO, were positively enriched for CCR7, and omitted terminally differentiated effector memory CD45RA+ cells. Sequenced: naive CD8+ T cells sorted from blood. V is TRBV6-6 and J is TRBJ2-7; 7 bases agree with TRBD1. The TCR comes from a young man in good health. CDR3 protein: CASSPGQMAYEQYF. The DNA of the CDR3 is TGTGCCAGCAGCCCGGGACAGATGGCCTACGAGCAGTACTTC.